One and the same sample provided the 14 T cell receptor beta chains below, sequenced in a study of shared clonotypes between healthy human individuals. Only CD45RO-negative cells positively selected for CCR7 counted as naive CD8 cells, so terminally differentiated effector memory CD45RA+ cells were excluded. Data came from immunoSEQ multiplex PCR; TCRdb stores just in-frame clones and leaves some out. The sample has around 2.1 million clones; approximately 94% are singletons. Specimen: naive CD8+ T cells from PBMCs. The receptor source for this set is a young man in good health. Some clones in this sample may be carry-over from other donors' samples.

The chain recombines TRBV27 with TRBJ1-2; D is unclear. With 5 bases removed from V and 2 bases from J, the gap between germline ends came to 18 bases. The germline V gene encodes CDR1 MNHEY and CDR2 SMNVEV (reference sequence). The CDR3 is 16 amino acids. DNA for the CDR3: TGTGCCAGCAGTCCCTCCCTTGGGCCCCTCAACTATGGCTACACCTTC. Its protein product is CASSPSLGPLNYGYTF.

This rearrangement joins TRBV4-1 to TRBJ2-7, with TRBD2 matching over 7 bases. Germline V gene lookup returns CDR1 MGHRA and CDR2 YSYEKL. The CDR3 consists of 14 residues. Trimming at V came to 4 bases and at J to 2 bases, leaving 5 bases not matched to a gene. The CDR3 loop is CASSLLADTYEQYF. CDR3 nucleotides: TGCGCCAGCAGCCTGCTAGCGGATACCTACGAGCAGTACTTC.

The gene calls are TRBV7-3 and TRBJ2-5; D is unresolved. This CDR3 is 13 amino acids long. CDR1 is SGHTA, CDR2 FQGTGA, per germline. V lost 2 bases and J lost 5, with 9 bases in between. CDR3 region: CASSLLSFETQYF. The CDR3 nucleotides read TGTGCCAGCAGCTTACTGAGTTTTGAGACCCAGTACTTC.

Points on this clone: Other DNA sequences in this sample translate to the same CDR3. The chain links TRBV4-1 to TRBJ2-2; D perhaps matches TRBD2 (6 bases). The CDR3 runs 13 residues. Germline CDR1 reads MGHRA; CDR2 reads YSYEKL. The V and J ends lost 1 base and 8 bases respectively, with 8 bases between them. The CDR3 coding sequence is TGCGCCAGCAGCCAAGTCGGAGGGGGGGAGCTGTTTTTT. Protein product: CASSQVGGGELFF.

CDR3 amino acids: CASSDWGEQFF. The CDR3 DNA sequence: TGTGCCAGCAGCGACTGGGGTGAGCAGTTCTTC. The chain links TRBV9 to TRBJ2-1; D gene uncertain. In germline, CDR1 is SGDLS, CDR2 YYNGEE. The CDR3 consists of 11 residues. The V and J ends lost 3 bases and 9 bases respectively, with 7 bases between them.

The chain combines TRBV7-9 with TRBJ2-1; D is uncertain. With 8 bases removed from V and 2 bases from J, the gap between germline ends came to 10 bases. The length of the CDR3 is 13 residues. Germline V lookup: CDR1 SEHNR, CDR2 FQNEAQ (reference sequence). The CDR3, as DNA: TGTGCCAGCGCATCGAGCGCCTACAATGAGCAGTTCTTC. Translation: CASASSAYNEQFF. Drawing the rest from reference TRBV7-9 and TRBJ2-1, the complete variable domain is DTGVSQNPRHKITKRGQNVTFRCDPISEHNRLYWYRQTLGQGPEFLTYFQNEAQLEKSRLLSDRFSAERPKGSFSTLEIQRTEQGDSAMYLCASASSAYNEQFFGPGTRLTVL.

The CDR3 here is CASSPPGEKLFF. The CDR3 DNA is TGTGCCAGCAGCCCCCCGGGTGAAAAACTGTTTTTT. The gene calls are TRBV9 and TRBJ1-4, with D hard to call. This CDR3 is built from 12 residues. CDR1 and CDR2 from the germline V gene are SGDLS and YYNGEE. With 4 bases removed from V and 7 bases from J, the gap between germline ends came to 8 bases.

The chain recombines TRBV10-3 with TRBJ2-5; D might be TRBD1 or TRBD2, each matching 5 bases. The CDR3 totals 16 residues. Germline loops: CDR1 ENHRY, CDR2 SYGVKD. V lost 3 bases and J 0 bases, leaving 14 bases between the germline ends. The CDR3 is CAISEPGPPDQETQYF. CDR3 nucleotides: TGTGCCATCAGTGAACCGGGACCCCCGGACCAAGAGACCCAGTACTTC.

This clone was counted a single time. This chain uses TRBV28 with TRBJ1-5; D is perhaps TRBD1 (5 bases). The germline V gene encodes CDR1 MDHEN and CDR2 SYDVKM. CDR3 length: 16 residues. Between the trimmed V and J ends, which lost 6 bases and 7 bases, there was a span of 22 bases. The CDR3 region is CASSPDRGGGKQPQHF. The CDR3 DNA reads as TGTGCCAGCAGCCCCGACCGGGGTGGGGGGAAACAGCCCCAGCATTTT.

The rearrangement links TRBV4-2 to TRBJ2-5, with D possibly TRBD2 on 7 matching bases. The better agreement between TRBJ2-7 and the DNA end casts doubt on the J call. From germline, CDR1 is LGHNA and CDR2 YNFKEQ. This CDR3 is built from 15 residues. The CDR3, as DNA: TGTGCCAGCAGCCCCCCAGGGGAGGGCTCCTACGAGCAGTACTTC. Protein product: CASSPPGEGSYEQYF.

The chain is built from TRBV7-9 and TRBJ1-2; D is perhaps TRBD1 (5 bases). The V end lost 6 bases, the J end lost 2 bases, and 10 bases lay between the germline ends. Germline V lookup: CDR1 SEHNR, CDR2 FQNEAQ (reference sequence). This CDR3 is 13 amino acids long. This chain's CDR3 is CASSSRENYGYTF. DNA of the CDR3: TGTGCCAGCAGTTCCAGGGAAAACTATGGCTACACCTTC. Full variable domain (rest looked up from reference TRBV7-9 and TRBJ1-2): DTGVSQNPRHKITKRGQNVTFRCDPISEHNRLYWYRQTLGQGPEFLTYFQNEAQLEKSRLLSDRFSAERPKGSFSTLEIQRTEQGDSAMYLCASSSRENYGYTFGSGTRLTVV.

This sequence joins TRBV10-2 and TRBJ2-1; TRBD1 might be the D (6 bases). The V end was cut by 6 bases, the J end by 7 bases, with 19 bases between. This CDR3 is built from 15 residues. The germline CDR1 and CDR2 sequences are WSHSY and SAAADI. CDR3 in amino acids: CASSTRDKTLNEQFF. CDR3 bases: TGCGCCAGCAGCACCCGGGACAAAACCCTGAATGAGCAGTTCTTC.

In the case of this clone: Other DNA sequences within the sample encode an identical CDR3. This rearrangement joins TRBV27 to TRBJ2-7; the D is unclear. The CDR3 spans 13 residues. Germline V CDR1 and CDR2: MNHEY, SMNVEV (reference sequence). V lost 0 bases, J lost 4 bases, and 7 bases lay in between. CDR3 nucleotides: TGTGCCAGCAGTTTATCCGGCCGATACGAGCAGTACTTC. Its translation is CASSLSGRYEQYF.

The J gene is TRBJ2-6, the V gene TRBV4-3, with D unresolved. Germline V gene sequence: CDR1 LGHNA, CDR2 YSLEER. There are 18 residues in the CDR3. The V end lost 0 bases, the J end lost 4 bases, and 16 bases lay between the germline ends. The CDR3: CASSQDGEGTEGANVLTF. The DNA for the CDR3 is TGCGCCAGCAGCCAAGATGGGGAAGGAACGGAGGGGGCCAACGTCCTGACTTTC.